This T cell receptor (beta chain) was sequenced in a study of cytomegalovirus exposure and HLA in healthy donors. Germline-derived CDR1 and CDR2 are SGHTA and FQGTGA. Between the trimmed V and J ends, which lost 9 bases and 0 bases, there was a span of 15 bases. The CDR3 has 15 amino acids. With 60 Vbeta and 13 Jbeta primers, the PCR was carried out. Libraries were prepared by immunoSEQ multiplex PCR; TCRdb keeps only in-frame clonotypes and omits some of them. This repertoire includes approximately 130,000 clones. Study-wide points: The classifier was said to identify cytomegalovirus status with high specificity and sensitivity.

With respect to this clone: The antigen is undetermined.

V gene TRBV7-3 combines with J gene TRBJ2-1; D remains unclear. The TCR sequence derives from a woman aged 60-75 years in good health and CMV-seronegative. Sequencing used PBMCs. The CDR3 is CASALVPSSYNEQFF. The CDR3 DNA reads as TGTGCCAGTGCTCTTGTCCCTAGCTCCTACAATGAGCAGTTCTTC.